The 20 T cell receptor beta chains below come from one sample, sequenced in a study of T cell repertoires in cytomegalovirus infection. The antigens for these receptors are not known. Using its own MiXCR run on the reads, TCRdb lists one record per CDR3 protein. The sample lists about 740,000 distinct CDR3 sequences; roughly a third were seen once. Source: cultured PBMCs, taken from culture after CMV antigen stimulation. These receptor sequences come from a human donor in good health (CMV status not recorded). Some clones in this sample may be carry-over from other donors' samples.

The gene calls are TRBV20-1 and TRBJ2-5, with a possible D match to TRBD2 (6 bases). V shed 6 bases and J shed 3 bases, with 20 bases lying between them. CDR1 and CDR2 (germline): DFQATT, SNEGSKA (reference sequence). The CDR3 runs 15 residues. The CDR3 DNA follows: TGCAGTGCCAGACGTACCGGGACTGGGGAAGAGACCCAGTACTTC. Protein sequence: CSARRTGTGEETQYF.

This clonotype was seen a few times. This chain links TRBV12-5 with TRBJ1-1, with D maybe TRBD1 (5 bases). CDR3 size: 14 residues. V dropped 7 bases and J dropped 0 bases, with 12 bases sitting between them. Germline values: CDR1 LGHNT, CDR2 FRNRAP. CDR3 protein: CASALEGVNTEAFF. CDR3 in DNA: TGTGCTAGTGCCCTCGAAGGGGTGAACACTGAAGCTTTCTTT.

The chain recombines TRBV20-1 with TRBJ2-5; 7 nucleotides match TRBD1. Looked up from germline, CDR1 is DFQATT and CDR2 is SNEGSKA (reference sequence). This CDR3 region has 16 residues. V shed 6 bases, J shed 2 bases, and the junction held 15 bases outside the gene matches. The CDR3 loop is CSAIDPRPGQQETQYF. The CDR3 DNA follows: TGCAGTGCCATCGACCCCAGACCGGGACAGCAAGAGACCCAGTACTTC.

The V call is TRBV7-2, the J call TRBJ2-1; 8 nucleotides line up with TRBD2. The CDR3 loop spans 18 amino acids. The germline V gene encodes CDR1 SGHTA and CDR2 FQGNSA. The J segment lost 8 bases and the V segment lost 0 bases, leaving 15 bases of the junction unmatched. In DNA form, the CDR3 reads TGTGCCAGCAGCTTAGCGGGGGGACTAGTTATGGACATGGATGAGCAGTTCTTC. It specifies CASSLAGGLVMDMDEQFF.

This clonotype was counted only a few times. The chain combines TRBV7-8 with TRBJ2-7, with TRBD2 identical over 8 bases. Looked up from germline, CDR1 is SGHVS and CDR2 is FQNEAQ. With V trimmed by 6 bases and J by 2 bases, 12 bases remained unmatched. The CDR3 is made up of 16 amino acids. CDR3 amino acids: CASRRGEGQLTYEQYF. The CDR3 DNA sequence: TGTGCCAGCAGGCGGGGGGAGGGGCAGTTAACCTACGAGCAGTACTTC.

This clonotype was seen more than once but under ten times. The chain uses TRBV5-1 and TRBJ2-3; 7 positions match TRBD2. This CDR3 spans 16 amino acids. Germline trimming cut 4 bases from V and 1 base from J; bases unmatched to any gene: 9. The germline gives CDR1 SGHRS, CDR2 YFSETQ. The DNA of the CDR3 is TGCGCCAGCAGCCCAGACCCCAGCGGGGGCACAGATACGCAGTATTTT. Translation: CASSPDPSGGTDTQYF.

Many counts were recorded for this clonotype. V and J are TRBV7-2 and TRBJ2-1; 7 bases match TRBD2. V shed 0 bases and J 0 bases; nucleotides not matched to a gene: 5. This CDR3 contains 17 residues. Germline V CDR1 and CDR2: SGHTA, FQGNSA. The CDR3 here is CASSLASSGLSYNEQFF. In nucleotides, the CDR3 is TGTGCCAGCAGCTTAGCCTCTAGCGGCCTCTCCTACAATGAGCAGTTCTTC.

The V gene is TRBV4-3, the J gene TRBJ1-6; D is unresolved. The CDR3 runs 13 residues. Trimming took off 5 bases at V and 7 bases at J, with 9 bases between the two ends. Looked up from germline, CDR1 is LGHNA and CDR2 is YSLEER. The chain's CDR3 is CASSWQVNSPLHF. The CDR3 DNA reads TGCGCCAGCAGCTGGCAAGTGAATTCACCCCTCCACTTT.

The table lists this clonotype with a few counts. The chain joins TRBV6-2 or TRBV6-3 to TRBJ2-2, with D uncertain. Germline-derived CDR1 and CDR2 are MNHEY and SVGEGT. This CDR3 has 17 residues. Trimming took 2 bases from V and 2 from J, leaving 15 bases between them. DNA of the CDR3: TGTGCCAGCAGTTACCTAAGGGCTTCGACCAACACCGGGGAGCTGTTTTTT. This sequence encodes CASSYLRASTNTGELFF.

In this sample, this clonotype turned up a few times. The chain combines TRBV6-1 with TRBJ2-2; D unresolved. Germline V gene lookup returns CDR1 MNHNS and CDR2 SASEGT. Trimming cost V 8 bases and J 5 bases, with 12 bases left between them. There are 13 residues in the CDR3. CDR3 residues: CASPAGGTGELFF. The CDR3 DNA is TGTGCCAGCCCAGCTGGTGGAACCGGGGAGCTGTTTTTT.

On this clonotype itself: The CDR3 does not close with the conserved phenylalanine or tryptophan, likely indicating a read error. The DNA is omitted, as the CDR3 cannot be located on it reliably, and the CDR3 follows TCRdb's listing. This chain's CDR3 is CASSLLRQGSVL. The V and J genes are TRBV12-3 or TRBV12-4 and TRBJ1-2; the table's D call TRBD1 went unverified against the DNA. With termini counted, the CDR3 has 12 amino acids.

The gene calls are TRBV2 and TRBJ2-7; D is unresolved. The V and J ends lost 7 bases and 4 bases respectively, with 14 bases between them. Looked up from germline, CDR1 is SNHLY and CDR2 is FYNNEI. This CDR3 comprises 13 residues. CDR3 loop: CASTPQQEYEQYF. The CDR3 coding sequence is TGTGCCAGCACCCCCCAGCAGGAATACGAGCAGTACTTC.

The genes are TRBV5-5 and TRBJ2-2; 8 bases agree with TRBD1. V shed 6 bases, J shed 4 bases, and the junction held 5 bases outside the gene matches. The V gene's germline CDR1 is SGHKS and CDR2 YYEKEE (reference sequence). CDR3 size: 14 residues. The CDR3 sequence is CASTTTGGTGELFF. The DNA for the CDR3 is TGTGCCAGCACCACAACAGGGGGCACCGGGGAGCTGTTTTTT.

This chain connects TRBV7-6 to TRBJ1-2, with no clear D. The CDR3 is 13 residues long. V was cut by 2 bases and J by 6 bases, with 10 bases left in between. Germline CDR1 is SGHVS and CDR2 is FNYEAQ. CDR3 amino acids: CASSLFGVDGYTF. CDR3 in DNA: TGTGCCAGCAGCTTATTTGGGGTAGATGGCTACACCTTC. The full variable domain, in which reference TRBV7-6 and TRBJ1-2 provide the parts outside the CDR3, is GAGVSQSPRYKVTKRGQDVALRCDPISGHVSLYWYRQALGQGPEFLTYFNYEAQQDKSGLPNDRFSAERPEGSISTLTIQRTEQRDSAMYRCASSLFGVDGYTFGSGTRLTVV.

Only a few counts were recorded for this clonotype. The rearrangement links TRBV12-3 or TRBV12-4 to TRBJ1-1, with TRBD1 matching over 10 bases. The CDR3 has 16 amino acids. Unmatched junction bases numbered 7, after V lost 6 bases and J lost 0 bases. The CDR3 is CASSLGQGWVNTEAFF. CDR3 nucleotides: TGTGCCAGCAGCCTGGGACAGGGGTGGGTGAACACTGAAGCTTTCTTT.

This clonotype showed up many times. CDR3 region: CSARLADTDTQYF. The CDR3 bases are TGCAGTGCTAGGTTAGCGGACACAGATACGCAGTATTTT. The chain links TRBV20-1 to TRBJ2-3; D is possibly TRBD2 (6 bases). The CDR3 consists of 13 residues. The germline V gene has CDR1 DFQATT and CDR2 SNEGSKA (reference sequence). V lost 3 bases to trimming and J lost 2 bases, with 9 bases between them.

This chain uses TRBV11-2 with TRBJ1-2; weak D call: TRBD1 (5 bases). The CDR3 totals 14 residues. The germline V gene has CDR1 SGHAT and CDR2 FQNNGV. The ends were cut back, 5 bases at V and 4 bases at J, with 14 bases in the middle. In DNA form, the CDR3 reads TGTGCCAGCAGCCGCCCGGGACGGAGCTATGGCTACACCTTC. It is translated as CASSRPGRSYGYTF.

This clonotype was counted a single time. The chain employs TRBV20-1 and TRBJ1-2; 8 positions match TRBD1. Germline V lookup: CDR1 DFQATT, CDR2 SNEGSKA (reference sequence). The ends lost 3 bases at V and 6 bases at J; junction bases unmatched: 3. The CDR3 extends over 12 amino acids. This chain's CDR3 is CSASRGHDGYTF. CDR3 DNA sequence: TGCAGTGCTAGCAGGGGGCACGATGGCTACACCTTC.

This clonotype was seen a few times. At one end the junction does not follow the germline gene, possibly because of a read error. The chain is built from TRBV7-2 and TRBJ2-1, with D hard to call. Germline V gene sequence: CDR1 SGHTA, CDR2 FQGNSA. This CDR3 has 11 amino acids. In DNA form, the CDR3 reads TGTGCCAGCAGCCGATACAGTGAGCAGTTCTTC. Residues: CASSRYSEQFF.

This clonotype was picked up many times. J is TRBJ2-1 and V is TRBV7-6, with TRBD2 matching over 7 bases. Germline assignment: CDR1 SGHVS and CDR2 FNYEAQ. The CDR3 is 16 amino acids. The trim removed 0 bases at V and 3 bases at J, leaving 5 bases unmatched. CDR3 nucleotides: TGTGCCAGCAGCTTAGCGTTCCTAGCGGACTACAATGAGCAGTTCTTC. This gives the protein CASSLAFLADYNEQFF.